This TCR beta chain was identified during a study of immune evolution from preneoplasia to lung adenocarcinoma. The CDR3 covers 13 residues. V lost 6 bases to trimming and J lost 7 bases, with 12 bases between them. Per germline, CDR1 LNHDA and CDR2 SQIVND (reference sequence). Sequencing was performed with immunoSEQ multiplex PCR; in TCRdb, only in-frame clones are kept and a portion is missing. This sample has over 5,500 clones, with around 75% found just once. The receptor comes from a person in their 60s with lung adenocarcinoma. Sequencing was performed on FFPE invasive lung adenocarcinoma tissue. The gene calls are TRBV19 and TRBJ2-2; D is possibly TRBD2 (5 bases). The CDR3 is CASRIRGDGELFF. The CDR3 DNA is TGTGCCAGTAGAATCCGGGGAGACGGGGAGCTGTTTTTT.